The present T cell receptor beta chain was sequenced within a study of cytomegalovirus exposure and HLA in healthy donors (dated by TCRdb to about 2017). With respect to the entire study: According to a later analysis, one platform produced both the roughly 130 validation repertoires and the 666 repertoires of the first cohort. The aim of the study was to test whether cataloging public T cell receptors could identify signatures of past pathogen exposure. In addition to the first cohort of hundreds of subjects, a separate validation cohort of 120 different subjects was used. To predict cytomegalovirus infection status, the study combined high-throughput TCR immunosequencing, statistical association of individual TCRs with disease status, and machine learning. The full study reports these points: Of the cluster scores, about 94% were above 0 in a later analysis, which found that TCRs clustered in the first cohort also tended to co-occur in the 95 to 150 validation repertoires. Most TCR sequences were observed very rarely across donors, whereas some public TCRs were present in many individuals. In vitro tests confirmed that a few of the cytomegalovirus-associated TCR beta chains recognize cytomegalovirus antigens. In both the original and validation cohorts, the classifier was reported to diagnose cytomegalovirus status with high specificity and sensitivity. In the study, some 160 TCR beta chains were listed as associated with cytomegalovirus. According to the authors, the approach could potentially be generalized to other disease states and immunological phenotypes. A later analysis had no HLA typing for the validation cohort, so co-occurrence there was scored across all 110 or so repertoires.

The library was made by the immunoSEQ multiplex PCR assay. Per the authors' processing: To diagnose cytomegalovirus status from the catalog of TCR beta chain sequences, a statistical classification framework was built. The table was pulled from immuneACCESS by TCRdb, which kept in-frame rearrangements only. Such tables lose some clones; where checked, under half of the loss comes from unresolved V genes, and the rest has no known cause. The V and J calls and clone size come from that table; D and trimming were worked out from the DNA. The sample table lists 120,000 or so clones, around 87% of them with a count of one. The ten largest clonotypes hold around 1.4% of the sample. Donors formed part of the validation cohort, which comprised 120 subjects and was distinct from the first cohort of under 750 subjects. For this clone: Its target antigen remains unknown. Base quality data are lacking; no much larger clone is found one base away.

The source is a young woman in good health and CMV-seropositive. Material for sequencing was PBMCs.

The DNA sequence follows: TGTGCCAGCAGCTTGTATAACACTGAAGCTTTCTTT. This codes for CASSLYNTEAFF. The rearranged segments are TRBV5-6 and TRBJ1-1; the D gene assignment is ambiguous. The germline V gene encodes CDR1 SGHDT and CDR2 YYEEEE. Inclusive of the bounding cysteine and phenylalanine, the CDR3 is 12 residues long. Here the CDR3 DNA is all that survives: 36 bases in frame from base 1. V and J lose 1 base and 2 bases, and a span of 3 bases separates them.